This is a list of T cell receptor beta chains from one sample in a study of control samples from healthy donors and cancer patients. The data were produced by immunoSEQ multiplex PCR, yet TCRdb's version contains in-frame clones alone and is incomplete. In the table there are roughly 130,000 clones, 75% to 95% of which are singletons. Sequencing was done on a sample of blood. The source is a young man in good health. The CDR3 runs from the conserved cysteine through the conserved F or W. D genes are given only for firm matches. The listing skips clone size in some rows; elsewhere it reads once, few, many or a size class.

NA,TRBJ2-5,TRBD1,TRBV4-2,TGTGCCAGCAGCCAAGACAGGACAGGGCAGCAAGAGACCCAGTACTTC,CASSQDRTGQQETQYF
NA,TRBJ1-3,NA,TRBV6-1,TGTGCCAGCAGTGAGGTGGACAGCTCTGGAAACACCATATATTTT,CASSEVDSSGNTIYF
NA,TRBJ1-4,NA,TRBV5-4,TGTGCCAGCAGCTTGAGCCCCCCCAAGGAGGAAAAACTGTTTTTT,CASSLSPPKEEKLFF
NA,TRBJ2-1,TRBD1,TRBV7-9,TGTGCCAGCAGCTCGCCCGGGACAGCGTACAATGAGCAGTTCTTC,CASSSPGTAYNEQFF
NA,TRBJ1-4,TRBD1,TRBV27,TGTGCCAGCAGTTGGACAGGGGAAACTAATGAAAAACTGTTTTTT,CASSWTGETNEKLFF
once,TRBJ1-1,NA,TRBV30,TGTGCCTGGAGTCGGACACTGAACACTGAAGCTTTCTTT,CAWSRTLNTEAFF
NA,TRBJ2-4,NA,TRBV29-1,TGCAGCGTTGCCCCGGGGAACATTCAGTACTTC,CSVAPGNIQYF
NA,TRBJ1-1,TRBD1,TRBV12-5,TGTGCTAGTGGCTCCGGGACAGGGGGTTTCACTGAAGCTTTCTTT,CASGSGTGGFTEAFF
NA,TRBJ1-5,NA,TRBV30,TGTGCCTGGAGTCCATCGCAGGGCTCTCGGATCAATCAGCCCCAGCATTTT,CAWSPSQGSRINQPQHF
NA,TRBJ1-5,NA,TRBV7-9,TGTGCCAGCAGCCCTCTAGAGCGAGATCAGCCCCAGCATTTT,CASSPLERDQPQHF
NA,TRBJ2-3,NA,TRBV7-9,TGTGCCAGCAGTTCCGATCCGGTGACAGATACGCAGTATTTT,CASSSDPVTDTQYF
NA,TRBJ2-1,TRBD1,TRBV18,TGTGCCAGCTCACCGTTGACAGGGTCCTGGAATGAGCAGTTCTTC,CASSPLTGSWNEQFF
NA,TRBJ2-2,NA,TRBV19,TGTGCCAGTACTACGTTAGGGGCCACCGGGGAGCTGTTTTTT,CASTTLGATGELFF
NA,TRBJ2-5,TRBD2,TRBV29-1,TGCAGCGTTGGCTTTGGTACTAGCGGGGAAGAGACCCAGTACTTC,CSVGFGTSGEETQYF
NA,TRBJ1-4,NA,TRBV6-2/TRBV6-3,TGTGCCAGCAGTTACGGGGGACTCAATGGGGATGAAAAACTGTTTTTT,CASSYGGLNGDEKLFF
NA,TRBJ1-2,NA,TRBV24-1,TGTGCCACCAGTGACAGCGTGGTCGGTGGCTACACCTTC,CATSDSVVGGYTF
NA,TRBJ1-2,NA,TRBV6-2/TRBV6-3,TGTGCCAGCAGTTACTCCTTTCGCAGGGCGGCACTCTGGGGCTACACCTTC,CASSYSFRRAALWGYTF
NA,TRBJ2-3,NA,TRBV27,TGTGCCAGCAGTTTTCAACAGGGAACAGATACGCAGTATTTT,CASSFQQGTDTQYF
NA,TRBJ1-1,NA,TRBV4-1,TGCGCCAGCAGCCAAGTACAGCTGAACACTGAAGCTTTCTTT,CASSQVQLNTEAFF
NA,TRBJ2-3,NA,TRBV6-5,TGTGCCAGCAGTTCCCGCATGGATACGCAGTATTTT,CASSSRMDTQYF
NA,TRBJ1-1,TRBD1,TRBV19,TGTGCCAGTAGTTGGTGGGACAGGGCGAACACTGAAGCTTTCTTT,CASSWWDRANTEAFF
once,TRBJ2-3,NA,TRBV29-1,TGCAGCGTTGTTGGTGTCGCGGATACGCAGTATTTT,CSVVGVADTQYF
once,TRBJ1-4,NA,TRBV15,TGTGCCACCAGCAGAGAGCAGGGTAATGAAAAACTGTTTTTT,CATSREQGNEKLFF
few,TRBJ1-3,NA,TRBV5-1,TGCGCCAGCAGCTTGGAGCAGAGAAACACCATATATTTT,CASSLEQRNTIYF
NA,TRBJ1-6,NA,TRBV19,TGTGCCAGTAGGCTCAGGGAAAGCTCCTATAATTCACCCCTCCACTTT,CASRLRESSYNSPLHF
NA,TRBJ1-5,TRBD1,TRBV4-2,TGTGCCAGCAGCCAAGCACAGGGGGCCCGAAATCAGCCCCAGCATTTT,CASSQAQGARNQPQHF
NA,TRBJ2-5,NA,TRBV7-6,TGTGCCAGCAGCTTAATATGGGGGGGGGCTCGAGAGACCCAGTACTTC,CASSLIWGGARETQYF
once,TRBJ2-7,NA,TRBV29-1,TGCAGCGTTGTTGGCCCAACAGGCTACGAGCAGTACTTC,CSVVGPTGYEQYF
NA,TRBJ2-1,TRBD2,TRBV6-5,TGTGCCAGCAGTTACTCTACTAGCGGGGTGCATGAGCAGTTCTTC,CASSYSTSGVHEQFF
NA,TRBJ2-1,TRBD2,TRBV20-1,TGCAGTGCTAGTAGGACCCTTAGCGGGAGCTCCTACAATGAGCAGTTCTTC,CSASRTLSGSSYNEQFF
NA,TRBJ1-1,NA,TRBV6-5,TGTGCCAGCAGTTACTCGATGGGCGGGACGAACACTGAAGCTTTCTTT,CASSYSMGGTNTEAFF
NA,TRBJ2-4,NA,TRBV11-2,TGTGCCAGCAGCTCCTTCAGGGTGGACAAAAACATTCAGTACTTC,CASSSFRVDKNIQYF
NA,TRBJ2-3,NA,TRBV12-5,TGTGCTAGTGGTTTGGTAAGTCTAGGTGGCACAGATACGCAGTATTTT,CASGLVSLGGTDTQYF
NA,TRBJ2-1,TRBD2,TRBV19,TGTGCCAGTAGTATAGGATTGTGGACTAGCGGGCGCGAGAATGAGCAGTTCTTC,CASSIGLWTSGRENEQFF
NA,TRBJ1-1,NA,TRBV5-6,TGTGCCAGCAGCCTCAGGGTAGGGACTGAAGCTTTCTTT,CASSLRVGTEAFF
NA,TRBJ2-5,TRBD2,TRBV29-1,TGCAGCGCCCGGACTAGCGGGGGGGCTGGGGAGACCCAGTACTTC,CSARTSGGAGETQYF
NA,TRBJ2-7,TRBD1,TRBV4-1,TGCGCCAGCAGCCAAAGGACAGGGGATAGACACGAGCAGTACTTC,CASSQRTGDRHEQYF
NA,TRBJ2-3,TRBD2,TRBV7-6,TGTGCCAGCAGCCCCCGGTTAGCGGGGGTCACAGATACGCAGTATTTT,CASSPRLAGVTDTQYF
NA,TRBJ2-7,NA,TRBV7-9,TGTGCCAGCAGCCCCCCCCGGGGGAGCTCCTACGAGCAGTACTTC,CASSPPRGSSYEQYF
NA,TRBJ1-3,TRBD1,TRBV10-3,TGTGCCATCAGTGAGCTGGACAGGGCTGGAAACACCATATATTTT,CAISELDRAGNTIYF
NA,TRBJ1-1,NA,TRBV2,TGTGCCAGCAGCCGAGGAACTGAAGCTTTCTTT,CASSRGTEAFF
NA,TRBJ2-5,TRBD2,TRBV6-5,TGTGCCAGCAGGCCTAGGGAGGGGCGCACGGAGACCCAGTACTTC,CASRPREGRTETQYF
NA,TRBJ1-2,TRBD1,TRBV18,TGTGCCAGCTCCGATCTACAGGGGGCCCATAACTATGGCTACACCTTC,CASSDLQGAHNYGYTF
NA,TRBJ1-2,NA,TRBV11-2,TGTGCCAGCAGCTCAACAGGGCATGGCTACACCTTC,CASSSTGHGYTF
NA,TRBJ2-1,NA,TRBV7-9,TGTGCCAGCAGGAGATACCAGGACGGCGCCTACAATGAGCAGTTCTTC,CASRRYQDGAYNEQFF
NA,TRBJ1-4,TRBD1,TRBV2,TGTGCCAGCAGTGAGGTGCGGGCAGGGGGTGAAAAACTGTTTTTT,CASSEVRAGGEKLFF
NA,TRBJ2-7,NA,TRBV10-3,TGTGCCATCAGTGAACGGGACACCTACGAGCAGTACTTC,CAISERDTYEQYF
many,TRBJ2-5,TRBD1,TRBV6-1,TGTGCCAGCAGTGAAGAGGGGGCAGGGGGCGCAGAGACCCAGTACTTC,CASSEEGAGGAETQYF
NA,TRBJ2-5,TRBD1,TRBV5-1,TGCGCCAGCAGCCGGACAGGAATGGGAGAGACCCAGTACTTC,CASSRTGMGETQYF
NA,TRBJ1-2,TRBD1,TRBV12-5,TGTGCTAGTGGTTGGACAGGGGGCGGATATGGCTACACCTTC,CASGWTGGGYGYTF
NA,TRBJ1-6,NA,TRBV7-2,TGTGCCAGCAGCTTTCTTATTAATTCACCCCTCCACTTT,CASSFLINSPLHF
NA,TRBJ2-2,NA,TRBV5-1,TGCGCCAGCAGCTTGGAGCAGGGAATCGGGGAGCTGTTTTTT,CASSLEQGIGELFF
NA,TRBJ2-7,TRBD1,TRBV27,TGTGCCAGCAAGCTAACAGGGGTCGGTCCCTACGAGCAGTACTTC,CASKLTGVGPYEQYF
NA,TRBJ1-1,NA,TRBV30,TGTGCCTGGAGTGGCGGGAGGAACACTGAAGCTTTCTTT,CAWSGGRNTEAFF
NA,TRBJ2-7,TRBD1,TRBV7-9,TGTGCCAGCAGCTTGGAGGACAGGGGGCTGTACGAGCAGTACTTC,CASSLEDRGLYEQYF